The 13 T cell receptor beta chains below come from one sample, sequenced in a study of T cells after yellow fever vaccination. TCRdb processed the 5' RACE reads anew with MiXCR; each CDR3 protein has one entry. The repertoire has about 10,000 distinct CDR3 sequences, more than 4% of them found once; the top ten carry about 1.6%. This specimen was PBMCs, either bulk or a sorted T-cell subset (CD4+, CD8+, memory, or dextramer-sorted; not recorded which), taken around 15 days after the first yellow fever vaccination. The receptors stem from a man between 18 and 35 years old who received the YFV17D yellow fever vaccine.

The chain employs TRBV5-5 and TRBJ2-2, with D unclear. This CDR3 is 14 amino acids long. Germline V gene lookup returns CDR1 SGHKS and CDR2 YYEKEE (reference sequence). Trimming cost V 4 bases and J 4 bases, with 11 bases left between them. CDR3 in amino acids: CASSPGLLTGELFF. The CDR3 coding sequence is TGTGCCAGCAGCCCTGGGCTCCTCACCGGGGAGCTGTTTTTT.

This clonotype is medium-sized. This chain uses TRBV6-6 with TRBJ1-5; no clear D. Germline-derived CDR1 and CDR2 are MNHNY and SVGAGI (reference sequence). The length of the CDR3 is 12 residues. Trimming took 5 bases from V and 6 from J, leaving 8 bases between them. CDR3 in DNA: TGTGCCAGCAGTAGTAGGTCTCAGCCCCAGCATTTT. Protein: CASSSRSQPQHF.

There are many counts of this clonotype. The CDR3 spells CASSLPTEQETQYF. The DNA for the CDR3 is TGTGCCAGCAGCTTACCGACGGAGCAAGAGACCCAGTACTTC. This chain uses TRBV5-4 with TRBJ2-5; unclear D gene. Looked up from germline, CDR1 is SGHNT and CDR2 is YYREEE (reference sequence). This CDR3 region has 14 residues. V was cut by 2 bases and J by 2 bases, with 10 bases left in between.

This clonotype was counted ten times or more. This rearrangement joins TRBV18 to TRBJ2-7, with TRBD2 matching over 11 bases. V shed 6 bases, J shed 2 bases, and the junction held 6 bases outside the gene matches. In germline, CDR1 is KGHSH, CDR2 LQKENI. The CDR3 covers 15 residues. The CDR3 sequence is CASSPPGLAAYEQYF. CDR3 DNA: TGTGCCAGCTCGCCCCCGGGACTAGCGGCCTACGAGCAGTACTTC.

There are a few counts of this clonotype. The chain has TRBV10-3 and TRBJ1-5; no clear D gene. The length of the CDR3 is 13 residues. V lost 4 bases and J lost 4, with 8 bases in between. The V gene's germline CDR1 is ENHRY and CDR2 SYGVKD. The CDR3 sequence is CAISGLINQPQHF. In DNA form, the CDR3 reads TGTGCCATCAGTGGGTTAATTAATCAGCCCCAGCATTTT.

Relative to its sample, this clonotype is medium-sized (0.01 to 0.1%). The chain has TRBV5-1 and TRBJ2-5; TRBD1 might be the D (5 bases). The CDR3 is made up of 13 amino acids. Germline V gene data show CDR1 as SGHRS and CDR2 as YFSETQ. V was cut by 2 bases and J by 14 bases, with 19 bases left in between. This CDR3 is CASSLSQGAVSYF. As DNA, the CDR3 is TGCGCCAGCAGCTTATCGCAGGGCGCGGTATCTTACTTC.

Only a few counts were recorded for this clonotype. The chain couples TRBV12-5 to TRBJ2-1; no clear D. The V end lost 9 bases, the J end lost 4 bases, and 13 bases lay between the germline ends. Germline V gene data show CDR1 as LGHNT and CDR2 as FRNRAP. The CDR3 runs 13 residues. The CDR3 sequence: CASRDGQYNEQFF. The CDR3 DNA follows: TGTGCTAGCCGAGACGGGCAATACAATGAGCAGTTCTTC.

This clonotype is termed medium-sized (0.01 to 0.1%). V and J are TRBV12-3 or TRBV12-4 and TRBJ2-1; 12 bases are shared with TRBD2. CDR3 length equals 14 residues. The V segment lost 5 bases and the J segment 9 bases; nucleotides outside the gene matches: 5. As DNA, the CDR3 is TGTGCCAGCAGTCCTAGCGGGGGGGCCCGTGAGCAGTTCTTC. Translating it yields CASSPSGGAREQFF.

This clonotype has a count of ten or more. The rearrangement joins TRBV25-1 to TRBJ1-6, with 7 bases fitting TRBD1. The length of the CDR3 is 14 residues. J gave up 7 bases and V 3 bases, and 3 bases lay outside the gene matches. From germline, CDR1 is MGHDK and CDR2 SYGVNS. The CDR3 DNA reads TGTGCCAGCAGTGAGGACAGGAGAAATTCACCCCTCCACTTT. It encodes CASSEDRRNSPLHF.

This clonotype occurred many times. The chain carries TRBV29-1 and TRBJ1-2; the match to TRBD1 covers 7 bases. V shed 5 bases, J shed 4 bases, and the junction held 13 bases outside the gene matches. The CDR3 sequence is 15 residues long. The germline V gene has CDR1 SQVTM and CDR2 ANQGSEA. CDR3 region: CSVLKLTGTSYGYTF. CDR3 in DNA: TGCAGCGTTCTAAAGTTGACAGGGACTTCCTATGGCTACACCTTC.

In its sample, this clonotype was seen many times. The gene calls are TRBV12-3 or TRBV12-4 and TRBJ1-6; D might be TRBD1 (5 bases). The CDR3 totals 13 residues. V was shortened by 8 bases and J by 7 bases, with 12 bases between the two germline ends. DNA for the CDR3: TGTGCCAGCCTACTCAGGGAAAATTCACCCCTCCACTTT. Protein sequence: CASLLRENSPLHF.

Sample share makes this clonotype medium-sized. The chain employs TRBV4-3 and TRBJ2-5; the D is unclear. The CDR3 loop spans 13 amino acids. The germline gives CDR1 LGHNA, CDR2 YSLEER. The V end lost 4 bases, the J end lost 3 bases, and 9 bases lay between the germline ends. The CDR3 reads CASSRGSEETQYF. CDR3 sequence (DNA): TGCGCCAGCAGCCGGGGAAGCGAAGAGACCCAGTACTTC.

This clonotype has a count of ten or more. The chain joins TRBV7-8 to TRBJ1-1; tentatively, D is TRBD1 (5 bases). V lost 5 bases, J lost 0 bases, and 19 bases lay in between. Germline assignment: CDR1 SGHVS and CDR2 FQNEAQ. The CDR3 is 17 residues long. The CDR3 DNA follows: TGTGCCAGCAGCCTAGGGGTCACGATCTTGATGAACACTGAAGCTTTCTTT. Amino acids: CASSLGVTILMNTEAFF.